This TCR beta chain was obtained from a study of T cell responses to AZD1222 COVID-19 vaccine. TCRdb keeps only in-frame clones here, not all; method: immunoSEQ multiplex PCR. The data show more than 95,000 clones, 65% to 90% seen once. Looked up from germline, CDR1 is SQVTM and CDR2 is ANQGSEA. This CDR3 is built from 14 residues. Trimming cost V 4 bases and J 10 bases, with 17 bases left between them. The TCR comes from an adult who received the AZD1222 COVID-19 vaccine. The chain combines TRBV29-1 with TRBJ1-6; D perhaps matches TRBD1 (5 bases). The sequencing here drew on peripheral blood, taken 28 days after the second AZD1222 dose. The chain's CDR3 is CSVGDGKRGSPLHF. The CDR3 nucleotides are TGCAGCGTTGGGGACGGAAAGCGGGGATCACCCCTCCACTTT.